This TCR beta chain is drawn from a study of cytomegalovirus exposure and HLA in healthy donors. Study-wide findings and caveats: The CMV antigen specificity of a few CMV-associated chains was confirmed through in vitro analysis. One later analysis, an examination of the 100 to 150 validation repertoires, found that first-cohort TCR clusters tended to co-occur in them.

While the first cohort had fewer than 850 subjects, the donors belonged to the separate validation cohort of roughly 120 subjects. Germline lookup yields CDR1 MNHNS and CDR2 SASEGT. This CDR3 spans 14 amino acids. Trimming took 9 bases from V and 2 from J; bases not matched to a gene: 6. Turning to this clone: Its antigen is undetermined.

Measured with immunoSEQ multiplex PCR; TCRdb has only the in-frame clones, and not every one. The sample has 73,000 or so clones, 94% seen once. The TCR originated in a woman between 18 and 29 years old in good health and CMV-seropositive. The sample taken for sequencing was PBMCs. This chain uses TRBV6-1 with TRBJ2-1, with 8 bases identical to TRBD2. This CDR3 reads CASKQTSAYNEQFF. The CDR3 DNA is TGTGCCAGTAAACAGACTAGCGCCTACAATGAGCAGTTCTTC.